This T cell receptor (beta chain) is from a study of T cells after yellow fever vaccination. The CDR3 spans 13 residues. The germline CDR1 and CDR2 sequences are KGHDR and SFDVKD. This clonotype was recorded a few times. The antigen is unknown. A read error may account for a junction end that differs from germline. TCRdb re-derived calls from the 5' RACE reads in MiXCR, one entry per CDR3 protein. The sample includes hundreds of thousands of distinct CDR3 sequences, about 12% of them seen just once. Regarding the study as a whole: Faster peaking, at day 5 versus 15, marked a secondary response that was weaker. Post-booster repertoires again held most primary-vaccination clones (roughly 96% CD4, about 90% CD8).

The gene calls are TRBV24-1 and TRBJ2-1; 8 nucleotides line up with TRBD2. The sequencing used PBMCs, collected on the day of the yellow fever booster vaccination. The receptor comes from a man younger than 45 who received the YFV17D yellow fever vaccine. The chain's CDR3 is CATSDLAGDLLLF. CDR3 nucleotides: TGTGCCACCAGTGATTTAGCGGGGGATCTACTGCTCTTC.